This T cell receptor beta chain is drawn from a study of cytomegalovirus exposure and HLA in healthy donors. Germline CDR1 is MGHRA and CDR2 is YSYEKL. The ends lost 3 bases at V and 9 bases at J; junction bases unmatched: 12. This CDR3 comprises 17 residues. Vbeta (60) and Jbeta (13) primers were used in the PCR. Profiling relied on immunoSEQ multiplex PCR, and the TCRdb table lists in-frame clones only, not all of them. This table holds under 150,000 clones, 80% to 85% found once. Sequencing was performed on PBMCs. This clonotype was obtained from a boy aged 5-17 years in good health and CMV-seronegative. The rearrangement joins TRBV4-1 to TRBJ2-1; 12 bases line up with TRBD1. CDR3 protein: CASSQGVRDRGLVEQFF. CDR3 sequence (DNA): TGCGCCAGCAGCCAGGGGGTCCGGGACAGGGGGCTGGTTGAGCAGTTCTTC.